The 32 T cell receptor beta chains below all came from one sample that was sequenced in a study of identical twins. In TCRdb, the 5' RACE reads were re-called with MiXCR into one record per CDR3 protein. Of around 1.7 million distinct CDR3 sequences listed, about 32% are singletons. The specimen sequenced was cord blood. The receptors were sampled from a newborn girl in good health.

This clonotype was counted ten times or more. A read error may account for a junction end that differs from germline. The CDR3 DNA is TGTGCCAGCAGTTTCAGGGAAAGCACAGATACGCAGTATTTT. This translates into CASSFRESTDTQYF. This rearrangement joins TRBV5-1 to TRBJ2-3, with D perhaps matching TRBD1 (5 bases). This CDR3 spans 14 amino acids. Germline V CDR1 and CDR2: SGHRS, YFSETQ.

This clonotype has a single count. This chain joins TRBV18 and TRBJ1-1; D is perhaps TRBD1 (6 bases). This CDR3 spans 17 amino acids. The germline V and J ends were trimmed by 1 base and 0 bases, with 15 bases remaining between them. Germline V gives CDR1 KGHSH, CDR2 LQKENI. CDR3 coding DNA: TGTGCCAGCTCACCACAGATTACAGGGACCATGAACACTGAAGCTTTCTTT. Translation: CASSPQITGTMNTEAFF.

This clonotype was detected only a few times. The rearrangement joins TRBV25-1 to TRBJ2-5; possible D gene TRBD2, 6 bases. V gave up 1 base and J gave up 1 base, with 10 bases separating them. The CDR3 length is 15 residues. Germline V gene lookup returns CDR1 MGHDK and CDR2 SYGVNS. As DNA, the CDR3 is TGTGCCAGCAGTGAATTGAGGACTACCCAAGAGACCCAGTACTTC. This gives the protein CASSELRTTQETQYF.

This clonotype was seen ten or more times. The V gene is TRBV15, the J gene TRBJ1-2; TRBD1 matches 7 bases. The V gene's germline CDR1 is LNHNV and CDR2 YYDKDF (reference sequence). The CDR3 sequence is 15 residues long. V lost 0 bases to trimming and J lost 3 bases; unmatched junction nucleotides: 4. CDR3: CATSREGGLDYGYTF. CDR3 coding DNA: TGTGCCACCAGCAGAGAAGGGGGCTTGGACTATGGCTACACCTTC.

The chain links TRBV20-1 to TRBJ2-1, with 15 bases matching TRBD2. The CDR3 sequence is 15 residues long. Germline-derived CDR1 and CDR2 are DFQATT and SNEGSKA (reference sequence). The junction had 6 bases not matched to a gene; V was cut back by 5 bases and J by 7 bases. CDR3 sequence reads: CSASGTSGGRNEQFF. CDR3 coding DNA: TGCAGTGCTTCCGGGACTAGCGGGGGGCGGAATGAGCAGTTCTTC.

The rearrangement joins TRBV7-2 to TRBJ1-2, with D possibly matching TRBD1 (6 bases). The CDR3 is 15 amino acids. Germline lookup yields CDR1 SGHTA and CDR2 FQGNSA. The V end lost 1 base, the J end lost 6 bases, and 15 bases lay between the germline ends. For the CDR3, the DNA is TGTGCCAGCAGCTTAGTTGGCAGGGGACCGAATGGCTACACCTTC. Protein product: CASSLVGRGPNGYTF.

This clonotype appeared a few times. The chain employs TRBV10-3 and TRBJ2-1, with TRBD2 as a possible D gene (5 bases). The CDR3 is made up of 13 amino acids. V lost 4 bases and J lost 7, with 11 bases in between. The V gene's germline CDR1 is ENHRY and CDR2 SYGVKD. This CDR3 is CAISVGSTNEQFF. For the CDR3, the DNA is TGTGCCATCAGTGTAGGGAGTACTAATGAGCAGTTCTTC.

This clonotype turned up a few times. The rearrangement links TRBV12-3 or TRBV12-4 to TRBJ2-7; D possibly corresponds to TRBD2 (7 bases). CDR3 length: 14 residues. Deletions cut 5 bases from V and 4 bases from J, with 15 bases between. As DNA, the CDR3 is TGTGCCAGCAGTCTGCTGGGGGGGCCTTACGAGCAGTACTTC. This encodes CASSLLGGPYEQYF.

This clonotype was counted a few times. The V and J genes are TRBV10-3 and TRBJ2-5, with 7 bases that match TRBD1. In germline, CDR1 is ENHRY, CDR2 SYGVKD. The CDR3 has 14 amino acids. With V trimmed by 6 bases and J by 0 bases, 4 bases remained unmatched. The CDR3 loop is CAISLGQHQETQYF. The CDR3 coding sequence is TGTGCCATCAGCCTGGGACAGCACCAAGAGACCCAGTACTTC.

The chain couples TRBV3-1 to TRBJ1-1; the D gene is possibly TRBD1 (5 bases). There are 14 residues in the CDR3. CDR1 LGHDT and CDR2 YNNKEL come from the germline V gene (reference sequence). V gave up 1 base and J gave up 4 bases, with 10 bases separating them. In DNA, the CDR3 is TGTGCCAGCAGCCAAGTCTGGAGGGGCACTGAAGCTTTCTTT. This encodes CASSQVWRGTEAFF. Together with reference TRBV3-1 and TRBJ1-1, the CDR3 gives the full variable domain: DTAVSQTPKYLVTQMGNDKSIKCEQNLGHDTMYWYKQDSKKFLKIMFSYNNKELIINETVPNRFSPKSPDKAHLNLHINSLELGDSAVYFCASSQVWRGTEAFFGQGTRLTVV.

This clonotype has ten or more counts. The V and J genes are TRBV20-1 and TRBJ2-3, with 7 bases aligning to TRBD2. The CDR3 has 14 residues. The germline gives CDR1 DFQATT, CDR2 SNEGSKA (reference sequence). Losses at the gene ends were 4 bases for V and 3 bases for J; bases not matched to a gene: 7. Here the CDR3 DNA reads TGCAGTGCTAATGACGGGACTAATACAGATACGCAGTATTTT. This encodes CSANDGTNTDTQYF.

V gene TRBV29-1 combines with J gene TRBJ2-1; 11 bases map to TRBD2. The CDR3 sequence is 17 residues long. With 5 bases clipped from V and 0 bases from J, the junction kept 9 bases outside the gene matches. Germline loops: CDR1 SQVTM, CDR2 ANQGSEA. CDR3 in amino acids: CSVPGLAVPRSYNEQFF. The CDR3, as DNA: TGCAGCGTTCCGGGACTAGCGGTTCCTCGCTCCTACAATGAGCAGTTCTTC.

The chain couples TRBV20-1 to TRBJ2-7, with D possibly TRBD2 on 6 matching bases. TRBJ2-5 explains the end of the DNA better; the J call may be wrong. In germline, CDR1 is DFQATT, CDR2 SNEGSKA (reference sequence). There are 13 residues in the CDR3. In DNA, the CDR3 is TGCAGTGCTACTAGCGAGAACCGGGAGACCCAGTACTTC. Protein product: CSATSENRETQYF.

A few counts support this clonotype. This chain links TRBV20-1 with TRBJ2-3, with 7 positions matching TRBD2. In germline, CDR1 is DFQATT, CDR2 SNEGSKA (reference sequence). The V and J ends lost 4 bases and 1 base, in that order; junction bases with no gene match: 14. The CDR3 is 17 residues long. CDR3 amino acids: CSAINTRDYPRTDTQYF. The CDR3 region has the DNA TGCAGTGCTATTAATACTCGGGACTACCCTCGCACAGATACGCAGTATTTT.

Written as DNA, the CDR3 is TGTGCCAGCAGTGAACGAGGACTAGCCACAGATACGCAGTATTTT. It encodes CASSERGLATDTQYF. This chain joins TRBV2 and TRBJ2-3, with 8 positions matching TRBD2. CDR1 and CDR2 (germline): SNHLY, FYNNEI. The CDR3 has 15 amino acids. The V gene end was trimmed by 2 bases and the J gene end by 2 bases; junction bases not matched to a gene: 3.

CDR3 nucleotides: TGTGCCAGCAGTTTCGGGCAGGGATGGAATGAAAAACTGTTTTTT. This sequence encodes CASSFGQGWNEKLFF. The chain is built from TRBV12-3 or TRBV12-4 and TRBJ1-4, with D maybe TRBD1 (5 bases). The CDR3 spans 15 residues. V lost 3 bases and J 5 bases, leaving 13 bases between the germline ends.

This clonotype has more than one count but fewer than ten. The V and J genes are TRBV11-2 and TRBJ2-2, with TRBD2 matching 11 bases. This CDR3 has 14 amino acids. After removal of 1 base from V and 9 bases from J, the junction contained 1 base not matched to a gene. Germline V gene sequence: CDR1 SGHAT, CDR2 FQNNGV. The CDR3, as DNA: TGTGCCAGCAGCTTAGTAGCGGGAGGGCGGGAGCTGTTTTTT. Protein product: CASSLVAGGRELFF.

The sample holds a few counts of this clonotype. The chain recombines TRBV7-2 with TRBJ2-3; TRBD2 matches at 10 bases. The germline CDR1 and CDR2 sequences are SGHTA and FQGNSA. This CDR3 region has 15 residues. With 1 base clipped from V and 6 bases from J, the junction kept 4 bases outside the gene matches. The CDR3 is CASSLGGTSVDTQYF. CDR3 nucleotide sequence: TGTGCCAGCAGCTTAGGCGGGACTAGCGTGGATACGCAGTATTTT.

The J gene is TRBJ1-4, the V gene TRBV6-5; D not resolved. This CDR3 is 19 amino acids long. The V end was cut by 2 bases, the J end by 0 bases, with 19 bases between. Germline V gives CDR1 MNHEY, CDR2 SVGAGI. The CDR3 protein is CASSYPFLRARATNEKLFF. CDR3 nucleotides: TGTGCCAGCAGTTACCCCTTTTTGCGGGCGCGGGCAACTAATGAAAAACTGTTTTTT.

CDR3 sequence: CAILLGGFLDSNEQFF. CDR3 DNA sequence: TGTGCCATCCTACTGGGGGGCTTCCTGGATTCAAATGAGCAGTTCTTC. This rearrangement joins TRBV27 to TRBJ2-1; D possibly matches TRBD1 or TRBD2 (6 bases each). CDR3 size: 16 residues. Germline assignment: CDR1 MNHEY and CDR2 SMNVEV (reference sequence). The germline V and J ends were trimmed by 10 bases and 7 bases, with 26 bases remaining between them.

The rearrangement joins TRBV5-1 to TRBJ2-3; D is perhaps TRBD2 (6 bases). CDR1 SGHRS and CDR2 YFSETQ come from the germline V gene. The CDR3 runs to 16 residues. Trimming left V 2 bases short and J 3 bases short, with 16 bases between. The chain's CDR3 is CASSFTAGRGTDTQYF. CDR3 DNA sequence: TGCGCCAGCAGCTTTACGGCGGGAAGGGGAACAGATACGCAGTATTTT.

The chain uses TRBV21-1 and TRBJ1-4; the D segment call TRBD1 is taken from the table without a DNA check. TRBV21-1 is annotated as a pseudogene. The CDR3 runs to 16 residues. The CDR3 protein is CASTGTGGAVEEKLFF. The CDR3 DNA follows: TGTGCCAGTACCGGGACAGGGGGGGCAGTAGAAGAAAAACTGTTTTTT.

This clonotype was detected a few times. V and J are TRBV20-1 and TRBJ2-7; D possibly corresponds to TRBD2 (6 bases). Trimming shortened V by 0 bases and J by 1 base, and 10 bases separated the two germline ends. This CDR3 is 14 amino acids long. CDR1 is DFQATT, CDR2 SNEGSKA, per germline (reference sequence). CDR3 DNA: TGCAGTGCTAGAGATCACGGAGGGTCCTACGAGCAGTACTTC. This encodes CSARDHGGSYEQYF.

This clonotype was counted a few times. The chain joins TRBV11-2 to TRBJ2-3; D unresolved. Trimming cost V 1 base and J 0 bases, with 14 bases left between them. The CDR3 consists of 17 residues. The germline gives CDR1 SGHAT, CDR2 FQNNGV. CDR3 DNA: TGTGCCAGCAGCTTAGGAGAACTCCCGGCCAGCACAGATACGCAGTATTTT. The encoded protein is CASSLGELPASTDTQYF.

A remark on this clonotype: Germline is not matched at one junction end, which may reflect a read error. The CDR3 sequence is CAVSGTTDTQYF. CDR3 DNA: TGTGCCGTCAGTGGGACTACAGATACGCAGTATTTT. The chain uses TRBV10-3 and TRBJ2-3; the D gene is possibly TRBD2 (6 bases). There are 12 residues in the CDR3. Germline CDR1 is ENHRY and CDR2 is SYGVKD.

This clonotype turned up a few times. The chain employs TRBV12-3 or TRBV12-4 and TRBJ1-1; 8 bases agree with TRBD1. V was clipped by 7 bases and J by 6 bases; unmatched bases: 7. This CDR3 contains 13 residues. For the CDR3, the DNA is TGTGCCAGCACCCTTACAGGGGGGCCTGAAGCTTTCTTT. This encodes CASTLTGGPEAFF.

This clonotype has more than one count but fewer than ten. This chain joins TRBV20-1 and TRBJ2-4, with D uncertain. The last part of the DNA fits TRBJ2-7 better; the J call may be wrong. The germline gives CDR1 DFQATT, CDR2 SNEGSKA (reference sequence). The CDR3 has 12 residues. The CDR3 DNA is TGCAGTGCGATCAACGACCCCTACGAGCAGTACTTC. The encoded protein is CSAINDPYEQYF.

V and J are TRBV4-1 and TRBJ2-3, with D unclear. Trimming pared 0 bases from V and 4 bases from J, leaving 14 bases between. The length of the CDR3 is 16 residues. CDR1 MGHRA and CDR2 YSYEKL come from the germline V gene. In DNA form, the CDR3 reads TGCGCCAGCAGCCAAGATCGGAGCGTTACGGCAGATACGCAGTATTTT. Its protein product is CASSQDRSVTADTQYF.

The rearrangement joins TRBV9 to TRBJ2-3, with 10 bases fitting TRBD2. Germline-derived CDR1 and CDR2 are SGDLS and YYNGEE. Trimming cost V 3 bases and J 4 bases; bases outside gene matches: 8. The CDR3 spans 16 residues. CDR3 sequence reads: CASSARTSGAADTQYF. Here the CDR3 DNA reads TGTGCCAGCAGCGCCCGGACTAGCGGCGCAGCAGATACGCAGTATTTT.

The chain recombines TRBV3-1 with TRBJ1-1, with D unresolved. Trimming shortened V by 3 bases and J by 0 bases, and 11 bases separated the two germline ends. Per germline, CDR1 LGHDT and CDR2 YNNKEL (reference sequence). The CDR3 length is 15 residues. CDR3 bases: TGTGCCAGCAGCCAGACCGGACGGGTGAACACTGAAGCTTTCTTT. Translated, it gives CASSQTGRVNTEAFF.

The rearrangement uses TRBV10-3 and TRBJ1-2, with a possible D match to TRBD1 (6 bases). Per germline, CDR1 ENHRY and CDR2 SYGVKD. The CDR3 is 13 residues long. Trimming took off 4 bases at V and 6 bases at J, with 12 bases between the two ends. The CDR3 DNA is TGTGCCATCAGTGTAGGGGGGATGGATGGCTACACCTTC. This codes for CAISVGGMDGYTF.

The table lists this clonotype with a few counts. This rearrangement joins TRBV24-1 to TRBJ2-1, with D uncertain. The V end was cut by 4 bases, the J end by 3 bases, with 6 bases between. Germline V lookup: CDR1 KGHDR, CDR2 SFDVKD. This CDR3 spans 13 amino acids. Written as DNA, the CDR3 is TGTGCCACCAGTGACGGCCTCTACAATGAGCAGTTCTTC. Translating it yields CATSDGLYNEQFF.